This is a list of T cell receptor beta chains from one sample in a study of cytomegalovirus exposure and HLA in healthy donors. The repertoire was sequenced with immunoSEQ multiplex PCR; TCRdb's copy has only in-frame clones and lacks some. The table lists some 200,000 clones, roughly 80% of them singletons. The sequenced sample was PBMCs. These receptors were collected from a man aged 35-49 years in good health and CMV-seropositive. CDR3s leave out the opening cysteine and the closing phenylalanine or tryptophan. Part of the rows lack a size; the others show once, few, many or a class for expanded clones.

clone_size: .
v_call: TRBV11-1
j_call: TRBJ1-1
cdr3_aa: ASSPYTEAF

clone_size: .
v_call: TRBV29-1
j_call: TRBJ2-4
cdr3_aa: SVGTGKNIQY

clone_size: .
v_call: TRBV7-9
j_call: TRBJ2-1
cdr3_aa: ASSLLGQGGTSSYNEQF

clone_size: .
v_call: TRBV15
j_call: TRBJ2-1
cdr3_aa: ATSRDRGLYNEQF

clone_size: .
v_call: TRBV7-9
j_call: TRBJ1-2
cdr3_aa: ASIGVVAYYGYT

clone_size: .
v_call: TRBV6-1
j_call: TRBJ2-5
cdr3_aa: ASSEAGGSQETQY

clone_size: few
v_call: TRBV30
j_call: TRBJ2-2
cdr3_aa: AWTGGYTGELF

clone_size: once
v_call: TRBV6-6
j_call: TRBJ2-1
cdr3_aa: ASSYGEGNSYNEQF

clone_size: .
v_call: TRBV7-8
j_call: TRBJ2-1
cdr3_aa: ASSLALLAGRNEQF

clone_size: .
v_call: TRBV9
j_call: TRBJ1-4
cdr3_aa: ASSATEGGEKLF

clone_size: few
v_call: TRBV4-3
j_call: TRBJ2-2
cdr3_aa: ASGEGAANTGELF

clone_size: .
v_call: TRBV7-2
j_call: TRBJ2-2
cdr3_aa: ASSPPQGGFGELF

clone_size: few
v_call: TRBV13
j_call: TRBJ1-1
cdr3_aa: ASSSVQVTEAF

clone_size: .
v_call: TRBV6-5
j_call: TRBJ2-1
cdr3_aa: ASTLDRGFGNEQF

clone_size: .
v_call: TRBV4-1
j_call: TRBJ2-4
cdr3_aa: ASSQETGSAKNIQY

clone_size: .
v_call: TRBV6-5
j_call: TRBJ2-7
cdr3_aa: ASSPPGLSYEQY

clone_size: .
v_call: TRBV5-1
j_call: TRBJ2-5
cdr3_aa: ASSLGLETQY

clone_size: .
v_call: TRBV9
j_call: TRBJ1-5
cdr3_aa: ASSVGGGNENQPQH

clone_size: .
v_call: TRBV5-8
j_call: TRBJ2-1
cdr3_aa: ASSLWTSFEQF

clone_size: .
v_call: TRBV11-1
j_call: TRBJ2-7
cdr3_aa: ASSSYRGAYEQY

clone_size: .
v_call: TRBV7-2
j_call: TRBJ1-2
cdr3_aa: ASSTGQGAGGYT

clone_size: .
v_call: TRBV30
j_call: TRBJ2-5
cdr3_aa: AWSYLYQETQY

clone_size: once
v_call: TRBV27
j_call: TRBJ2-7
cdr3_aa: ASSSGTGDDYEQY

clone_size: .
v_call: TRBV6-5
j_call: TRBJ2-1
cdr3_aa: ASRRGISYNEQF

clone_size: .
v_call: TRBV27
j_call: TRBJ1-2
cdr3_aa: ASSQHNRGYRGYT

clone_size: few
v_call: TRBV6-5
j_call: TRBJ1-5
cdr3_aa: ASRGANQPQH

clone_size: .
v_call: TRBV5-8
j_call: TRBJ1-5
cdr3_aa: ASSPGQHSNQPQH

clone_size: .
v_call: TRBV19
j_call: TRBJ1-5
cdr3_aa: ASSPDRGSNQPQH

clone_size: few
v_call: TRBV5-4
j_call: TRBJ1-4
cdr3_aa: ASSLVGEGEKLF

clone_size: once
v_call: TRBV15
j_call: TRBJ1-4
cdr3_aa: ATSGVRVNEKLF

clone_size: .
v_call: TRBV7-9
j_call: TRBJ2-2
cdr3_aa: ASSLSQVNTGELF

clone_size: few
v_call: TRBV6-5
j_call: TRBJ1-2
cdr3_aa: ASSYSRGTNYGYT

clone_size: .
v_call: TRBV19
j_call: TRBJ2-7
cdr3_aa: ASSIGTGGGDEQY

clone_size: .
v_call: TRBV4-3
j_call: TRBJ2-2
cdr3_aa: ASSQGFGVGELF

clone_size: .
v_call: TRBV7-9
j_call: .
cdr3_aa: ASSLVARRGSYEQY

clone_size: once
v_call: TRBV28
j_call: TRBJ2-3
cdr3_aa: ASSWVRESDRLAGSADTQY

clone_size: once
v_call: TRBV18
j_call: TRBJ2-2
cdr3_aa: ASSPPRQNTGELF

clone_size: .
v_call: TRBV6-1
j_call: TRBJ1-2
cdr3_aa: ASRESRSGMGGYT

clone_size: .
v_call: TRBV19
j_call: TRBJ1-2
cdr3_aa: ASRRGGNNYGYT

clone_size: .
v_call: TRBV7-9
j_call: TRBJ2-3
cdr3_aa: AGGRTPGTSADTQY

clone_size: .
v_call: TRBV7-2
j_call: TRBJ1-2
cdr3_aa: ASSSKLQGAHGYT

clone_size: .
v_call: TRBV27
j_call: TRBJ2-7
cdr3_aa: ASSSPPGKGDEQY